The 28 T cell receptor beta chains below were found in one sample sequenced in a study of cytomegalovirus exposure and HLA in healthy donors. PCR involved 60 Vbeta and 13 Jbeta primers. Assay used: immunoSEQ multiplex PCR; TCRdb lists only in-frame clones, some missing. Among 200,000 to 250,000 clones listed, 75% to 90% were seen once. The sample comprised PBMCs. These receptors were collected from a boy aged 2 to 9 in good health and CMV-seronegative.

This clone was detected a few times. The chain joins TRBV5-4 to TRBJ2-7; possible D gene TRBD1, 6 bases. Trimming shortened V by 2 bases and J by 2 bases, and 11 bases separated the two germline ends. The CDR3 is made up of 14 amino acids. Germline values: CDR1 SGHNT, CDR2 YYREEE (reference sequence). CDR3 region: CASSLSGHTYEQYF. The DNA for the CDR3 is TGTGCCAGCAGCTTATCGGGACATACCTACGAGCAGTACTTC. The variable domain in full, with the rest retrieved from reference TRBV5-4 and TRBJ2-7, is ETGVTQSPTHLIKTRGQQVTLRCSSQSGHNTVSWYQQALGQGPQFIFQYYREEENGRGNFPPRFSGLQFPNYSSELNVNALELDDSALYLCASSLSGHTYEQYFGPGTRLTVT.

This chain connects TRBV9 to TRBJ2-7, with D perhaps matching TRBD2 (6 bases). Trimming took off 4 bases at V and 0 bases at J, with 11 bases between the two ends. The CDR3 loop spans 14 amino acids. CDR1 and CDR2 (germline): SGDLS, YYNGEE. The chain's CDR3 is CASSPRDSSYEQYF. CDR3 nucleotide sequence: TGTGCCAGCAGCCCCCGGGACTCCTCCTACGAGCAGTACTTC.

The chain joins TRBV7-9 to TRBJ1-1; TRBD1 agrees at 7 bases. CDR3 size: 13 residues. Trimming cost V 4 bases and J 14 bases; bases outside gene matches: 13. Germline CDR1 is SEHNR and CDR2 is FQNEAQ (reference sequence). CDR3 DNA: TGTGCCAGCAGCTCCACCGGACAGGCCCTGAAATTCTTT. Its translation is CASSSTGQALKFF.

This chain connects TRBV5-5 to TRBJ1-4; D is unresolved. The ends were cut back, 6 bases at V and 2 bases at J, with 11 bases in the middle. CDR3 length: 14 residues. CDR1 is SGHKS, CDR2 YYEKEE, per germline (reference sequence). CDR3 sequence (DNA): TGTGCCAGCACTCTTGGCGGGACTAATGAAAAACTGTTTTTT. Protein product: CASTLGGTNEKLFF.

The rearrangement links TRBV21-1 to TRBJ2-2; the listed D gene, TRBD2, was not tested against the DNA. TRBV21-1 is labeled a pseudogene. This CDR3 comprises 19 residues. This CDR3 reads CASSKIPPRTSSNTGELFF. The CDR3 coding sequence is TGTGCCAGCAGCAAAATACCCCCTCGGACTAGCAGTAACACCGGGGAGCTGTTTTTT.

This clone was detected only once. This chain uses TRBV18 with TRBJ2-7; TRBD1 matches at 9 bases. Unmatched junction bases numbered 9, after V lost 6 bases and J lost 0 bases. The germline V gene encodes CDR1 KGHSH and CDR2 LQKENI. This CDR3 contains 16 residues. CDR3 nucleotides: TGTGCCAGCTCGCCTAGTGGGGGACAGGGCTCCTACGAGCAGTACTTC. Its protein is CASSPSGGQGSYEQYF. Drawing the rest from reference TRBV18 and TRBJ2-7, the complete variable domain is NAGVMQNPRHLVRRRGQEARLRCSPMKGHSHVYWYRQLPEEGLKFMVYLQKENIIDESGMPKERFSAEFPKEGPSILRIQQVVRGDSAAYFCASSPSGGQGSYEQYFGPGTRLTVT.

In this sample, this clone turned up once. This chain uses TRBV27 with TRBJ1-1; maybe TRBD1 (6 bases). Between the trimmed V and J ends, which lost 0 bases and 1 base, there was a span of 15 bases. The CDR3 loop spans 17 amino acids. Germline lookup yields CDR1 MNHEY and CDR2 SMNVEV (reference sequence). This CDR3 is CASSLSTGTLWNTEAFF. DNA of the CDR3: TGTGCCAGCAGTTTATCGACTGGGACACTCTGGAACACTGAAGCTTTCTTT.

The CDR3 region is CASRVSGQGDGYTF. The CDR3 DNA follows: TGTGCCAGTAGAGTATCGGGACAGGGCGACGGCTACACCTTC. This chain connects TRBV19 to TRBJ1-2, with 9 positions matching TRBD1. The CDR3 loop spans 14 amino acids. Germline CDR1 is LNHDA and CDR2 is SQIVND (reference sequence). The V segment lost 6 bases and the J segment 8 bases; nucleotides outside the gene matches: 10.

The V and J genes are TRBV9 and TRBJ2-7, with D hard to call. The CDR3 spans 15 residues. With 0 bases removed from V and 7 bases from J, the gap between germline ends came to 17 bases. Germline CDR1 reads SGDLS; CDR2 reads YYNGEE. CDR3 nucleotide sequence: TGTGCCAGCAGCGTAGCGGATAGCCGAGTTAGTGAGCAGTACTTC. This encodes CASSVADSRVSEQYF. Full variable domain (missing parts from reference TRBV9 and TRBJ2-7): DSGVTQTPKHLITATGQRVTLRCSPRSGDLSVYWYQQSLDQGLQFLIQYYNGEERAKGNILERFSAQQFPDLHSELNLSSLELGDSALYFCASSVADSRVSEQYFGPGTRLTVT.

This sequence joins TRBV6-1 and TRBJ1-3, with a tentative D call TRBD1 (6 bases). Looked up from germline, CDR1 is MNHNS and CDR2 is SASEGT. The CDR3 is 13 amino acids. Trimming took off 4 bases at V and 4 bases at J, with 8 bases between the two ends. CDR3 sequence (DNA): TGTGCCAGCAGTGCAGGGGCAGGAAACACCATATATTTT. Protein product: CASSAGAGNTIYF.

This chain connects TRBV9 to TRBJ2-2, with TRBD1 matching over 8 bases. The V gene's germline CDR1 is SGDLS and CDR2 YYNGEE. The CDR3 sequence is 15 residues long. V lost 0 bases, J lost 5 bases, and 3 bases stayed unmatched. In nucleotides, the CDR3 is TGTGCCAGCAGCGTAGCTCACAGGGGGACCGGGGAGCTGTTTTTT. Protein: CASSVAHRGTGELFF.

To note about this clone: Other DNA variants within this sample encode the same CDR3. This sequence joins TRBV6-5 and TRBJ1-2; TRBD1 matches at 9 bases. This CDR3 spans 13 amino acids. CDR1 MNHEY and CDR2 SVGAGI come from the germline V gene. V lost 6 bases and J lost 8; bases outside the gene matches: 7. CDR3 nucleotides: TGTGCCAGCAGCACCCACAGGGGGCAGGGCTACACCTTC. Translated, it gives CASSTHRGQGYTF.

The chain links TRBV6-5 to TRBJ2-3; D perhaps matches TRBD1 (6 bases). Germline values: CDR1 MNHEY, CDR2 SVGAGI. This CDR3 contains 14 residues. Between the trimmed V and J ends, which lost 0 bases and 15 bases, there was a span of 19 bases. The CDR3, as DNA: TGTGCCAGCAGTTACTCCTTCGGGACACCCGACCTTTATTTT. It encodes CASSYSFGTPDLYF.

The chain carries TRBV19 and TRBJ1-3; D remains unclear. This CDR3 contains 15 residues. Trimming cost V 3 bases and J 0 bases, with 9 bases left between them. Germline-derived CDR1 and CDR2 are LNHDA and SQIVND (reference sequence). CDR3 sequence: CASSIPRYSGNTIYF. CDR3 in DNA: TGTGCCAGTAGTATTCCCAGGTACTCTGGAAACACCATATATTTT.

CDR3: CATSREGFAGGSLEQYF. In DNA, the CDR3 is TGTGCCACCAGCAGAGAAGGGTTCGCGGGAGGATCCCTCGAGCAGTACTTC. The chain combines TRBV15 with TRBJ2-5, with 8 bases identical to TRBD2. The J call may be incorrect, as the DNA end agrees better with TRBJ2-7. The CDR3 runs 17 residues. Germline V gene data show CDR1 as LNHNV and CDR2 as YYDKDF (reference sequence).

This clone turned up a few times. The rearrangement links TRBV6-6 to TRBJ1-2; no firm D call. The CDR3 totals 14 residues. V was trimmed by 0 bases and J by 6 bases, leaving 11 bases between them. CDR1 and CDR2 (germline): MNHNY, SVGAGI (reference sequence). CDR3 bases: TGTGCCAGCAGTTACTCAGTGTTGTCGGATGGCTACACCTTC. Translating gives CASSYSVLSDGYTF.

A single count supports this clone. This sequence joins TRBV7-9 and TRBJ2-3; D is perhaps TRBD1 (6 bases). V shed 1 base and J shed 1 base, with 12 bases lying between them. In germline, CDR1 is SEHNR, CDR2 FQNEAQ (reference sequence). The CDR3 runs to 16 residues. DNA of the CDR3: TGTGCCAGCAGCTTAGGAGCGGCAGGGGGCACAGATACGCAGTATTTT. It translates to CASSLGAAGGTDTQYF.

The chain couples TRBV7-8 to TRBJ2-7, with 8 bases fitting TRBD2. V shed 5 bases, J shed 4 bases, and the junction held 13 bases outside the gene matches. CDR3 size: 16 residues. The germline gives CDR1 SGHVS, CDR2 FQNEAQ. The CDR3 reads CASSHATPGLGYEQYF. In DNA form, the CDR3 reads TGTGCCAGCAGCCACGCTACTCCGGGACTAGGTTACGAGCAGTACTTC.

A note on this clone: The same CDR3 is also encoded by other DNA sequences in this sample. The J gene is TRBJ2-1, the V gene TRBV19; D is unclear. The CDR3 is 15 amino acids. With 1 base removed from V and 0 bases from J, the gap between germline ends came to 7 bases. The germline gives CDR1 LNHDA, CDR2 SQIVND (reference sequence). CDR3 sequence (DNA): TGTGCCAGTAGTATAGGTCCCAGCTCCTACAATGAGCAGTTCTTC. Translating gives CASSIGPSSYNEQFF.

CDR3 amino acids: CATSYTGTRAPPNTGELFF. DNA of the CDR3: TGTGCCACCAGTTACACCGGGACAAGGGCACCCCCGAACACCGGGGAGCTGTTTTTT. The rearrangement uses TRBV15 and TRBJ2-2; possibly TRBD1 for D (6 bases). The CDR3 loop spans 19 amino acids. V lost 6 bases and J lost 0, with 23 bases in between. Germline lookup yields CDR1 LNHNV and CDR2 YYDKDF (reference sequence). Filled out from reference TRBV15 and TRBJ2-2, the complete variable domain reads DAMVIQNPRYQVTQFGKPVTLSCSQTLNHNVMYWYQQKSSQAPKLLFHYYDKDFNNEADTPDNFQSRRPNTSFCFLDIRSPGLGDTAMYLCATSYTGTRAPPNTGELFFGEGSRLTVL.

Here the CDR3 DNA reads TGTGCCAGCAGTGAAGGAGGAAGGGAGGCTTCCTACGAGCAGTACTTC. Amino acid sequence: CASSEGGREASYEQYF. This chain connects TRBV6-1 to TRBJ2-7, with D perhaps matching TRBD2 (6 bases). CDR1 MNHNS and CDR2 SASEGT come from the germline V gene. The CDR3 loop spans 16 amino acids. The V and J ends lost 1 base and 1 base respectively, with 14 bases between them.

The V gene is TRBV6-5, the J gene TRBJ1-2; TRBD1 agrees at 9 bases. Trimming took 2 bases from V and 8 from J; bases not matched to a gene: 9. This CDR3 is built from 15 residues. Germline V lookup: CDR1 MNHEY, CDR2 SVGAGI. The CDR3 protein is CASSYHRDRDSGYTF. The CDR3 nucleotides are TGTGCCAGCAGTTACCACCGGGACAGGGATAGCGGCTACACCTTC.

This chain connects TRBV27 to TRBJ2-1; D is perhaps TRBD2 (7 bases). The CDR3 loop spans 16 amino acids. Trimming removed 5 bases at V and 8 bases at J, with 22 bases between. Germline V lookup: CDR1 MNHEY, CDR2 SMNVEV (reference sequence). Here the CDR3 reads CASSPSLGGALHEQFF. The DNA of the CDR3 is TGTGCCAGCAGTCCCTCCTTAGGGGGGGCCTTACATGAGCAGTTCTTC.

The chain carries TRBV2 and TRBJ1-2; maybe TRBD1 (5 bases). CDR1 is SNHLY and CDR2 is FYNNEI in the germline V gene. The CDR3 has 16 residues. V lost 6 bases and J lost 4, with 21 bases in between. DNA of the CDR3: TGTGCCAGCAGGAGAGGTGGGGTAGAGGACATCTATGGCTACACCTTC. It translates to CASRRGGVEDIYGYTF.

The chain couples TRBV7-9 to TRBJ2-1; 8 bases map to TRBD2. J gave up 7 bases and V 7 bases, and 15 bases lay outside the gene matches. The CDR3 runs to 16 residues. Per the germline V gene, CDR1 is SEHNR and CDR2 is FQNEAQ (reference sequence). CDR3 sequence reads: CASIPALAGPSNEQFF. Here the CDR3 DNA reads TGTGCCAGCATCCCCGCGCTAGCGGGCCCATCTAATGAGCAGTTCTTC.

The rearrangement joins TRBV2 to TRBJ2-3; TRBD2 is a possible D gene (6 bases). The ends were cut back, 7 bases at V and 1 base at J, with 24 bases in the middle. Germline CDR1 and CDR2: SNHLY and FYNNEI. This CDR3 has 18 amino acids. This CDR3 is CASTLPTTSSSGTDTQYF. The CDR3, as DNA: TGTGCCAGCACCCTTCCGACGACTAGTTCATCTGGCACAGATACGCAGTATTTT.

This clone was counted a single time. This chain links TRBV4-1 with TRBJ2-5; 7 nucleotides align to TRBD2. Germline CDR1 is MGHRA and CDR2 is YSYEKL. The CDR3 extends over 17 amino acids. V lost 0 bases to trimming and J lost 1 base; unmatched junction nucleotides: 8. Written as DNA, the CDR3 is TGCGCCAGCAGCCAAGATCACGGGGGGTTGGGCCAAGAGACCCAGTACTTC. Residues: CASSQDHGGLGQETQYF.

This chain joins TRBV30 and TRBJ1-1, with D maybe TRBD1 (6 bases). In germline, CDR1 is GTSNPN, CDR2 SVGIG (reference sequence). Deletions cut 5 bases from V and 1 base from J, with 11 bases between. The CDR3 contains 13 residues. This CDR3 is CAWCRTANTEAFF. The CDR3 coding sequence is TGTGCCTGGTGTAGGACAGCGAACACTGAAGCTTTCTTT.